This T cell receptor beta chain was recovered during a study of shared clonotypes between healthy human individuals. Study summary: The composition of the donors was two women and a few men aged 18 to 49.

This clone was detected only once. The antigen is not known. J gave up 7 bases and V 6 bases, and 8 bases lay outside the gene matches. Per germline, CDR1 KGHSH and CDR2 LQKENI. The CDR3 runs 14 residues. Profiling relied on immunoSEQ multiplex PCR, and the TCRdb table lists in-frame clones only, not all of them. This sample has around 500,000 clones, with roughly 78% found just once. For genomic DNA, unsorted samples relied on tens of millions of PBMCs. Study conclusions and caveats: Blood was the sole source, and tissue repertoires probably differ. Among donors, clonotype sharing was expected to be affected by sequencing depth.

The origin of this receptor is a woman aged 40 to 50 in good health. Some clones in this sample may be carry-over from other donors' samples. Source material: PBMCs. The rearrangement joins TRBV18 to TRBJ1-1; 10 nucleotides agree with TRBD1. The CDR3: CASSPGQGFGEAFF. DNA of the CDR3: TGTGCCAGCTCGCCGGGACAGGGGTTCGGTGAAGCTTTCTTT.